This record covers a single T cell receptor (beta chain). This clonotype has just a few counts. What antigen it recognizes has not been identified. No much larger clonotype is one base removed from it; base qualities were not supplied. These data come from a study of Graves' ophthalmopathy and Graves' hyperthyroidism (dated by TCRdb to between 2017 and 2018). With regard to the full study: Peripheral blood was collected at initial diagnosis, before any treatment. The study used TCR beta repertoire signatures to distinguish Graves' ophthalmopathy from Graves' hyperthyroidism and to predict progression to ophthalmopathy. In total, some 130 blood samples were TCR-sequenced: some 43 ophthalmopathy, under 80 hyperthyroidism and about 17 hyperthyroidism-to-ophthalmopathy patients. To explore V-J signatures distinguishing ophthalmopathy from hyperthyroidism, a discovery set of around 97 patients (roughly 42 ophthalmopathy, over 55 stable hyperthyroidism) was enrolled. For independent validation, a separate cohort was made up of some 18 hyperthyroidism patients plus 17 patients who later progressed from hyperthyroidism to ophthalmopathy. T-cell repertoires of thyroid tissue and blood were compared in more than 5 hyperthyroidism patients. After sampling, hyperthyroidism patients received methimazole starting at 30 mg daily, and ophthalmopathy patients received high-dose intravenous methylprednisolone. The 85 to 100 discovery patients were divided at random into training and test sets in a 7:3 ratio.

General study outcomes and caveats: Most of the expanded thyroid clonotypes with a frequency above 0.001 were also detected in blood, and it was suggested that the thyroid immune response may be reflected by blood repertoires. In cross-validation, the 13-signature model distinguished ophthalmopathy from stable hyperthyroidism with approximately 88% sensitivity and nearly 82% specificity, and in the test set the corresponding values were approximately 80% and 68%. In validation, the model predicted ophthalmopathy progression with about 64% sensitivity and about 77% specificity; about a dozen predicted patients were CT-confirmed with GO in a median of about 7.1 months. Sample size was not predetermined statistically, and investigators were not blinded to group allocation.

A patient counted as having stable hyperthyroidism if there was no progression to ophthalmopathy within 18 months of follow-up. Patients with hyperthyroidism were aged 18 to 65 years, had been newly diagnosed, and had a disease duration of less than 2 months. Patients with other autoimmune diseases, uncontrolled infections, pregnancy or lactation were excluded from the study. Diagnosis relied on clinical symptoms, serum thyroxine, TRAb, thyroid ultrasound and orbital computed tomography. Ficoll-Paque density gradient centrifugation was used to isolate PBMCs from about 9 ml of fresh peripheral blood. Trizol reagent was used to extract the total RNA, and its quality was then checked on an Agilent 2100 Bioanalyzer. For repertoire sequencing, TCR beta CDR3 regions were amplified from RNA transcripts. The first round was an RT-PCR using HTBI primers with the Qiagen OneStep RT-PCR kit, and this first round was followed by a second-round multiplex PCR, then size selection and purification. The libraries underwent paired-end sequencing with 100 bp reads on an Illumina HiSeq2000. The authors' pipeline ran thus. Reads were processed with SOAPnuke, discarding reads with adapters, uncalled bases, mean Phred below 15, or no exact constant-primer or identifier match. High-quality paired reads were merged with COPE v1.2.5. Clonotypes were defined as unique nucleotide sequences and were aligned to IMGT TRB V, D and J references using MiTCR v1.1. Only V-J combinations with frequency above 0.0001 were analysed, covering around 99% of repertoires. For each V-J combination, a TCR clonal expansion and chaos score was defined as F50 clonal expansion divided by the chaos observed in the TCRdist matrix. Welch's t-statistics and random forest were used to reduce features to about 13 V-J combinations, which were fed into a naive Bayes classifier. Thyroid-blood repertoire similarity was quantified with the Morisita-Horn index. TCRdb reworked the public reads: Q25 trimming with fastp, MiXCR clone assembly, productive beta chains retained. Identical CDR3 proteins give one entry, which carries the most common genes and DNA. The V and J calls shown here were made by TCRdb, not taken from the authors' results. The table for this sample lists about 400,000 distinct CDR3 sequences; over 15% of them were counted only once. Approximately 7% of the sample lies in the top ten.

The receptor's source is a woman under 30 with stable Graves' hyperthyroidism. Donor details come from another sample of the same person, matched by shared clones. Sequenced: peripheral blood.

The sequence in DNA is TGTGCCTGGAAGGGGGACCCGGGACAGCAATCCTACGAGCAGTACTTC. The encoded protein is CAWKGDPGQQSYEQYF. Recombination joined TRBV25-1 with TRBJ2-7, with 7 middle bases fitting TRBD1. Based on the germline V gene, the CDR1 and CDR2 sequences are MGHDK and SYGVNS. From its cysteine to its phenylalanine, the CDR3 spans 16 amino acids. CDR3 DNA is the only sequence kept; it has 48 bases, read in frame from the first base. Compared with germline, V lacks 11 bases and J lacks 1 base; bases without a gene match: 17.